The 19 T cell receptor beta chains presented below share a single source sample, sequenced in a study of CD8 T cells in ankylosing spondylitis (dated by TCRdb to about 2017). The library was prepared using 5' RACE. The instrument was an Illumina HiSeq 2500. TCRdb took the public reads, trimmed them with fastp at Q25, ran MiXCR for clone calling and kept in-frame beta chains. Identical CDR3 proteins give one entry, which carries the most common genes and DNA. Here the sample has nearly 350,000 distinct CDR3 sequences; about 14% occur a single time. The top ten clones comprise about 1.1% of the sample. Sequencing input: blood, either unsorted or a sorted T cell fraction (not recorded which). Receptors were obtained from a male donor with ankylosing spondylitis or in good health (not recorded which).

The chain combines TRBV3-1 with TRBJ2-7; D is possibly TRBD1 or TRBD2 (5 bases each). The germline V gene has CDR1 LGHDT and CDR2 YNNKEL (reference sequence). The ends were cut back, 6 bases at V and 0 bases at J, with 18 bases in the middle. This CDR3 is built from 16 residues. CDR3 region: CASRLTGTETSYEQYF. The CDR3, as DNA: TGTGCCAGCAGACTTACCGGGACGGAGACCTCCTACGAGCAGTACTTC.

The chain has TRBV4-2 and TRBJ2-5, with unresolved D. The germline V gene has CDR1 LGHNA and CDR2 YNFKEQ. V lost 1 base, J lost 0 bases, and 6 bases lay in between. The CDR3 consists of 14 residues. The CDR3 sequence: CASSQGTNQETQYF. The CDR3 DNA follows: TGTGCCAGCAGCCAAGGAACAAACCAAGAGACCCAGTACTTC.

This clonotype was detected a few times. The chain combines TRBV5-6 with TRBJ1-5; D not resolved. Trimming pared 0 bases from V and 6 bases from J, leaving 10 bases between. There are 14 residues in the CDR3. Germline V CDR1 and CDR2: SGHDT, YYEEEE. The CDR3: CASSLGTALQPQHF. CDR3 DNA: TGTGCCAGCAGCTTGGGGACCGCCCTTCAGCCCCAGCATTTT.

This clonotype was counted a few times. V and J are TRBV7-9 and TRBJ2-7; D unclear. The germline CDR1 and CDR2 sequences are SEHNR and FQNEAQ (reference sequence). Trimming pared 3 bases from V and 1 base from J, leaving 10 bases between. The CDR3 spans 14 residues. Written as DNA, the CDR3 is TGTGCCAGCAGCTTTAACACGGATTCCTACGAGCAGTACTTC. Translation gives CASSFNTDSYEQYF.

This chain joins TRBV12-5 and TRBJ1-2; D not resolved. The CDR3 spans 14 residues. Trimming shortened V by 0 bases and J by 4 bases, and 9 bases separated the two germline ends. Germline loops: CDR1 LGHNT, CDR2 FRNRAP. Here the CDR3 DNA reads TGTGCTAGTGGTTTGGTAGATAGTCTCTATGGCTACACCTTC. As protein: CASGLVDSLYGYTF.

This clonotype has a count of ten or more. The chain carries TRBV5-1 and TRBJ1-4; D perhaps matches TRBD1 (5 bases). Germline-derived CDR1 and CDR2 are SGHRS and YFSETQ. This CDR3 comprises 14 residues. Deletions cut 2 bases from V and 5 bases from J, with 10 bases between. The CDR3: CASSLEGRNEKLFF. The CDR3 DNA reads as TGCGCCAGCAGCTTAGAGGGACGGAATGAAAAACTGTTTTTT.

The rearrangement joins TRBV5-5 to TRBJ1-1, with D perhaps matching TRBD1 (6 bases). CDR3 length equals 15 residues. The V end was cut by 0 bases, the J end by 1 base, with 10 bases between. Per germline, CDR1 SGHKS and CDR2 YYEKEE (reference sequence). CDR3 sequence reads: CASSLEYRANTEAFF. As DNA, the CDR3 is TGTGCCAGCAGCTTGGAGTACAGGGCGAACACTGAAGCTTTCTTT. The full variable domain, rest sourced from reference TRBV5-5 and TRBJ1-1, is DAGVTQSPTHLIKTRGQQVTLRCSPISGHKSVSWYQQVLGQGPQFIFQYYEKEERGRGNFPDRFSARQFPNYSSELNVNALLLGDSALYLCASSLEYRANTEAFFGQGTRLTVV.

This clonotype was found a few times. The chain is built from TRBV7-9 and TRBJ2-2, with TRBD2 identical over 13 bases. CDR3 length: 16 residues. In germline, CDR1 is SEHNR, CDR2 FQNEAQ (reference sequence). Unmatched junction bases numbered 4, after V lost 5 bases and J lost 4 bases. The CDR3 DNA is TGTGCCAGCAGCCCGAGGACTAGCGGGAGCACCGGGGAGCTGTTTTTT. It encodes CASSPRTSGSTGELFF.

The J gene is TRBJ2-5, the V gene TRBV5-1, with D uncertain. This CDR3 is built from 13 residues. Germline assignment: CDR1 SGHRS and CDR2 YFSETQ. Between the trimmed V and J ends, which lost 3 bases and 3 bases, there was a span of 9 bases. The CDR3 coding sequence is TGCGCCAGCAGCTCCAAGTCCAAAGAGACCCAGTACTTC. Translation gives CASSSKSKETQYF.

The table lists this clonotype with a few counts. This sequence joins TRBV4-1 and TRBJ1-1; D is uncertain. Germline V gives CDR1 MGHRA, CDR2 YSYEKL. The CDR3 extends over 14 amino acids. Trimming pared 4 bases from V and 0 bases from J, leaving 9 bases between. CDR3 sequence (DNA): TGCGCCAGCAGCCTCGGACTAGTGAACACTGAAGCTTTCTTT. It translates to CASSLGLVNTEAFF.

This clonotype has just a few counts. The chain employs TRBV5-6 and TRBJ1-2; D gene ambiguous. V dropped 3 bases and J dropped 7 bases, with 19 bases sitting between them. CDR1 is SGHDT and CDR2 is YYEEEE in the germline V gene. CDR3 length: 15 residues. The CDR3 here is CASSYPTPIGGGYTF. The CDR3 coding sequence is TGTGCCAGCAGCTACCCGACTCCCATCGGTGGTGGCTACACCTTC.

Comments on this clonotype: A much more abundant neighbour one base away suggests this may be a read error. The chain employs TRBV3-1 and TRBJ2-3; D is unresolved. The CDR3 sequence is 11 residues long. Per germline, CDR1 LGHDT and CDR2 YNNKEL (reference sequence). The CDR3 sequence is CAISQADTQYF. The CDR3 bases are TGTGCCATCAGCCAGGCAGATACGCAGTATTTT.

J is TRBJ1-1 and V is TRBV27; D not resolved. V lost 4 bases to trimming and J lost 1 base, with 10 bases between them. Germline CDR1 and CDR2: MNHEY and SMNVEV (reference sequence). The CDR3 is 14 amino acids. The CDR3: CASSSTVANTEAFF. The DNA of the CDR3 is TGTGCCAGCAGTTCAACAGTGGCGAACACTGAAGCTTTCTTT.

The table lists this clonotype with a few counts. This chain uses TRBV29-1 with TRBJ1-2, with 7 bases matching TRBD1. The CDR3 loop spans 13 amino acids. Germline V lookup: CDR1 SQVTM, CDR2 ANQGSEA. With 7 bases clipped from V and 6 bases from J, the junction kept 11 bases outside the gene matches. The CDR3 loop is CSAGSGGGNGYTF. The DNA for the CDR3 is TGCAGCGCTGGATCAGGGGGAGGAAATGGCTACACCTTC.

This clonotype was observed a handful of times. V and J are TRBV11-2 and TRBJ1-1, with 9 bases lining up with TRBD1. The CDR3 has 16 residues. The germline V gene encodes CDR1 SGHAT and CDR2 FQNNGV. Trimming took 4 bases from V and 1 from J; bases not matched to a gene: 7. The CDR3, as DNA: TGTGCCAGCAGCTCGAGACGACAGGGGGGGAACACTGAAGCTTTCTTT. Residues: CASSSRRQGGNTEAFF.

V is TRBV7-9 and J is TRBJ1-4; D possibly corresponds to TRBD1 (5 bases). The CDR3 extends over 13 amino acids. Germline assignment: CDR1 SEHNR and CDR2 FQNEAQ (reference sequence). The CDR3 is CASGGGANEKLFF. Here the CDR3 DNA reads TGTGCAAGCGGGGGAGGCGCTAATGAAAAACTGTTTTTT.

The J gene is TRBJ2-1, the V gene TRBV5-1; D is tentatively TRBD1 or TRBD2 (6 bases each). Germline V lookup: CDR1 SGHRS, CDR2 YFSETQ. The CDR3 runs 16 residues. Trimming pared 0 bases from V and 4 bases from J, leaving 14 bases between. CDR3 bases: TGCGCCAGCAGCTTGGCGAGGGGGGTTACGTACAATGAGCAGTTCTTC. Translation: CASSLARGVTYNEQFF.

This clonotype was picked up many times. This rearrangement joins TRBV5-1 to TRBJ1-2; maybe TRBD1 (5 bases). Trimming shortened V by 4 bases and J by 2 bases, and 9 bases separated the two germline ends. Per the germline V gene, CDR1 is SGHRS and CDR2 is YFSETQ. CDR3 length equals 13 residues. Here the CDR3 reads CASSGTSNYGYTF. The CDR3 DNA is TGCGCCAGCAGCGGGACGAGCAACTATGGCTACACCTTC.

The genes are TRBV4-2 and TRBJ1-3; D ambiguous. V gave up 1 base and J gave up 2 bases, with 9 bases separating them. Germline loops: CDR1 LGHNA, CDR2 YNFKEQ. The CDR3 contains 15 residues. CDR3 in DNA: TGTGCCAGCAGCCAAGGGGAAGGGACTGGAAACACCATATATTTT. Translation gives CASSQGEGTGNTIYF.